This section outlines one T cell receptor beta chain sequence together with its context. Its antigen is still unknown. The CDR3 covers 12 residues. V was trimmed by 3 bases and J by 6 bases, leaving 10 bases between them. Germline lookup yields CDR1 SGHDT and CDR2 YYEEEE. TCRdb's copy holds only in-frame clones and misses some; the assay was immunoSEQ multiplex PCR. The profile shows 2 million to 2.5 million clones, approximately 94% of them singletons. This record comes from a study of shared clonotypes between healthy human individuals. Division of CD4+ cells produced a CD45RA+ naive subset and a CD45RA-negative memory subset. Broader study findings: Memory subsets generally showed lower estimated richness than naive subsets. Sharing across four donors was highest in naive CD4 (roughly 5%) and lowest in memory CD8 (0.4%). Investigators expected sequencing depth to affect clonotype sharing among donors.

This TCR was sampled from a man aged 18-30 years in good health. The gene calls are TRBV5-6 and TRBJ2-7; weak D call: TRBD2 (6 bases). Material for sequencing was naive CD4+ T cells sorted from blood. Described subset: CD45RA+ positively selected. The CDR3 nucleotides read TGTGCCAGCAGCTACCTGACTAGCGAGCAGTACTTC. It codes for CASSYLTSEQYF.